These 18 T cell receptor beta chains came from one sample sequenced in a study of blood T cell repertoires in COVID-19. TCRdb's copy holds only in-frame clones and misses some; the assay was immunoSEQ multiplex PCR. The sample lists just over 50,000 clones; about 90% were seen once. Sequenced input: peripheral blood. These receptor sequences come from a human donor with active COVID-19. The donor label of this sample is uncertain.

The CDR3 region has the DNA TGTGCCAGCAGCAAAACAGGGGCGGCCGGGGAGCTGTTTTTT. Translation: CASSKTGAAGELFF. The genes are TRBV7-3 and TRBJ2-2, with 7 nucleotides matching TRBD1. Germline values: CDR1 SGHTA, CDR2 FQGTGA. J was trimmed by 6 bases and V by 5 bases; bases with no gene match: 6. The CDR3 is 14 amino acids.

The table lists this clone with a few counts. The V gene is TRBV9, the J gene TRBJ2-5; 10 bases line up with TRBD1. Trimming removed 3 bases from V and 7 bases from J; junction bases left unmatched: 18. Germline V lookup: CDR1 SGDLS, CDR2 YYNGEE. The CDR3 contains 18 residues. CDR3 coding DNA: TGTGCCAGCAGCGACCCGACAGGGGGCTTGGATTTTATCGGGACCCAGTACTTC. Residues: CASSDPTGGLDFIGTQYF. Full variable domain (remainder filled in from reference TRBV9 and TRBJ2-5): DSGVTQTPKHLITATGQRVTLRCSPRSGDLSVYWYQQSLDQGLQFLIQYYNGEERAKGNILERFSAQQFPDLHSELNLSSLELGDSALYFCASSDPTGGLDFIGTQYFGPGTRLLVL.

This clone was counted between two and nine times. CDR3 coding DNA: TGTGCCAGCAGCCCCACGTGGGGGGGCGCGGGCACCGGGGAGCTGTTTTTT. It yields the protein CASSPTWGGAGTGELFF. The genes are TRBV3-1 (or the pseudogene TRBV3-2) and TRBJ2-2; maybe TRBD2 (7 bases). CDR3 length equals 17 residues. Trimming pared 4 bases from V and 4 bases from J, leaving 19 bases between. Germline CDR1 LGHDT, CDR2 YNNKEL (reference sequence).

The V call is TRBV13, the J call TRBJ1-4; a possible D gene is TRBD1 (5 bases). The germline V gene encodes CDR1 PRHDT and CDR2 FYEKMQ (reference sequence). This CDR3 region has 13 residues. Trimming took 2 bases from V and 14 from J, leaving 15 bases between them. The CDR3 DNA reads TGTGCCAGCAGCTTACGGTTAGGGGCCCATCTGTTTTTT. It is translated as CASSLRLGAHLFF.

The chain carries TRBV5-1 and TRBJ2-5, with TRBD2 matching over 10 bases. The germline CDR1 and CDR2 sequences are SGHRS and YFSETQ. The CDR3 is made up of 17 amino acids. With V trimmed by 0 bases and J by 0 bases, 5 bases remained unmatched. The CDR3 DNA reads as TGCGCCAGCAGCTTGGTAGGACTAGCGGCGTACCAAGAGACCCAGTACTTC. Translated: CASSLVGLAAYQETQYF.

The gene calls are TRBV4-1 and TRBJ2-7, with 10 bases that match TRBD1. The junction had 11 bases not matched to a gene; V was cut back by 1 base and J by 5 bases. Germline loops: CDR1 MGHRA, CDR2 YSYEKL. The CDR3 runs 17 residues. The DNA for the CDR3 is TGCGCCAGCAGCCAAGCCGCTGAGGGACAGGGGTTACACGAGCAGTACTTC. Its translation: CASSQAAEGQGLHEQYF.

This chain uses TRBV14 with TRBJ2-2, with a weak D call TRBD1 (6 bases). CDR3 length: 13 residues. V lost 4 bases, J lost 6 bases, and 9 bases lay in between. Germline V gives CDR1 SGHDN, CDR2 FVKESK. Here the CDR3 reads CASSLQGPGELFF. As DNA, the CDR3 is TGTGCCAGCAGCCTACAGGGTCCCGGGGAGCTGTTTTTT.

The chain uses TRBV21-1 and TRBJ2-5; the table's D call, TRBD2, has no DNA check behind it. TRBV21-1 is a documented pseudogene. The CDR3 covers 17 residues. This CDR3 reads CASSRRRDSREGETQYF. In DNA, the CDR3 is TGTGCCAGCAGCAGACGTAGGGACTCCCGGGAAGGAGAGACCCAGTACTTC.

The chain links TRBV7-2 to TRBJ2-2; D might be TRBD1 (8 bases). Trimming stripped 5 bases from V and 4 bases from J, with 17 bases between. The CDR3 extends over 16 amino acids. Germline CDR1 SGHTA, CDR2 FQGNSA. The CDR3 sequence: CASSGTGGALTGELFF. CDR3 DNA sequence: TGTGCCAGCAGCGGAACAGGGGGGGCCCTCACCGGGGAGCTGTTTTTT. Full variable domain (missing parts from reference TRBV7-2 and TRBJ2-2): GAGVSQSPSNKVTEKGKDVELRCDPISGHTALYWYRQSLGQGLEFLIYFQGNSAPDKSGLPSDRFSAERTGGSVSTLTIQRTQQEDSAVYLCASSGTGGALTGELFFGEGSRLTVL.

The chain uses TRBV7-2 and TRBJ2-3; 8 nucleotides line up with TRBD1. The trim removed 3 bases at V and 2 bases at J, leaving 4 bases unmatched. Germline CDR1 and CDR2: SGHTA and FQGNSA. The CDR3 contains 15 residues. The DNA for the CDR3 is TGTGCCAGCAGCTTCACAGGGGGTCCCACAGATACGCAGTATTTT. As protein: CASSFTGGPTDTQYF.

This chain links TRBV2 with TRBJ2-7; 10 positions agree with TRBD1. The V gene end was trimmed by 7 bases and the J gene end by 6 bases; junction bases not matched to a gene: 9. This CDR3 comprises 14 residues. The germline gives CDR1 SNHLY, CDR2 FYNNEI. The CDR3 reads CASIPRQGAAEQYF. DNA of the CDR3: TGTGCCAGCATTCCCAGACAGGGGGCGGCCGAGCAGTACTTC.

The CDR3 spells CASSLVAGETSYEQYF. For the CDR3, the DNA is TGTGCCAGCAGCTTAGTGGCGGGGGAGACCTCCTACGAGCAGTACTTC. This chain uses TRBV7-2 with TRBJ2-7; TRBD2 agrees at 7 bases. J gave up 0 bases and V 1 base, and 6 bases lay outside the gene matches. CDR1 and CDR2 (germline): SGHTA, FQGNSA. The CDR3 loop spans 16 amino acids.

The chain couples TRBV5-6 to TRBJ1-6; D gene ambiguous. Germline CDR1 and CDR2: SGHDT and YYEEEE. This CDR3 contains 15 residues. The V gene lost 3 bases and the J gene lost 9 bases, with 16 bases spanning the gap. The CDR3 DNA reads TGTGCCAGCAGCTCCTCATCGGGGAGGACTTCACCCCTCCACTTT. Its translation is CASSSSSGRTSPLHF.

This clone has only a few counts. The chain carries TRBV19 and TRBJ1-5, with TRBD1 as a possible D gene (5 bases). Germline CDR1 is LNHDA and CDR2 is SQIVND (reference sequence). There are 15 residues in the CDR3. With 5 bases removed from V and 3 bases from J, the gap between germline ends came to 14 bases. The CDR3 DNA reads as TGTGCCAGTAGTTTCGTGACAGAATACAATCAGCCCCAGCATTTT. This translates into CASSFVTEYNQPQHF.

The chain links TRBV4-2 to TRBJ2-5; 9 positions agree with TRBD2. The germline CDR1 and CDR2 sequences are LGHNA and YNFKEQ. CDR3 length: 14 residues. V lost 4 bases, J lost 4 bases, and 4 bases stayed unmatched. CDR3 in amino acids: CASSLELAGETQYF. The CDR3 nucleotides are TGTGCCAGCAGCCTTGAACTAGCGGGAGAGACCCAGTACTTC.

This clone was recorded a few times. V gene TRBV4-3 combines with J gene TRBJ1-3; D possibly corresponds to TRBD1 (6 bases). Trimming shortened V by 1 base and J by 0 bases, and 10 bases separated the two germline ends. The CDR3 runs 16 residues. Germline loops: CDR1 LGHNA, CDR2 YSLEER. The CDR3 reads CASSQARTVSGNTIYF. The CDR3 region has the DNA TGCGCCAGCAGCCAAGCCCGGACAGTCTCTGGAAACACCATATATTTT.

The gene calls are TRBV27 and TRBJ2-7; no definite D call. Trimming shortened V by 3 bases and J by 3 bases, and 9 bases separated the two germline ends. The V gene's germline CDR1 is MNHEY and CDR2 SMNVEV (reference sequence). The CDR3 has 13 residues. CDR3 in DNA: TGTGCCAGCAGTTTGGGCCGAAGCTACGAGCAGTACTTC. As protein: CASSLGRSYEQYF.

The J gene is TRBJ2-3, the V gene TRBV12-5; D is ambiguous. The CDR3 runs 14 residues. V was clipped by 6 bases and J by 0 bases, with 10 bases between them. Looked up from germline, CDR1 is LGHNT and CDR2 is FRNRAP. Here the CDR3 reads CASGLSTSTDTQYF. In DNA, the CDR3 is TGTGCTAGTGGCCTTAGTACTAGCACAGATACGCAGTATTTT.